These T cell receptor beta chains were read from a single sample in a study of T cell responses to AZD1222 COVID-19 vaccine. The protocol was immunoSEQ multiplex PCR, while the TCRdb copy is restricted to in-frame clones and leaves out a portion. The sample records around 160,000 clones, roughly 94% being singletons. Here the sequenced sample was peripheral blood, taken 28 days after the second AZD1222 dose. The receptors shown here come from an adult who received the AZD1222 COVID-19 vaccine. The CDR3 runs from the conserved cysteine through the conserved F or W. A D gene is named only where the DNA matches it firmly. Clone size is given for some rows only: seen once, a few or many times, or a class if the clone is expanded.

d_gene,abundance,len,j_gene,v_gene,CDR3nt,CDR3aa
TRBD1,-,15,TRBJ2-7,TRBV4-3,TGCGCCAGCAGCCAAGGAACTCAGGGGGCTTACGAGCAGTACTTC,CASSQGTQGAYEQYF
-,-,13,TRBJ1-1,TRBV2,TGTGCCAGCAGCCTGACAGGGAACACTGAAGCTTTCTTT,CASSLTGNTEAFF
TRBD1,-,13,TRBJ1-1,TRBV19,TGTGCCAGTAGTATAGGGGACAGGGCAGTTGCTTTCTTT,CASSIGDRAVAFF
-,-,14,TRBJ1-3,TRBV13,TGTGCCACCAAGGACACAAACTCTGGAAACACCATATATTTT,CATKDTNSGNTIYF
-,-,13,TRBJ1-1,TRBV10-3,TGTGCCATCAGGTACAGGGAGGGCACTGAAGCTTTCTTT,CAIRYREGTEAFF
-,once,15,TRBJ2-1,TRBV19,TGTGCCACACAGACCCCGGGGACGTCAAGGCATGAGCAGTTCTTC,CATQTPGTSRHEQFF
-,-,17,TRBJ1-5,TRBV12-5,TGTGCTAGTGGTTTGGTTATATCTGACACCAGCAATCAGCCCCAGCATTTT,CASGLVISDTSNQPQHF
-,-,14,TRBJ2-2,TRBV7-2,TGTGCCAGCAGCCCCAGGGTGGGGACCGGGGAGCTGTTTTTT,CASSPRVGTGELFF
-,once,12,TRBJ2-3,TRBV5-5,TGTGCCAGCAGCTTGACGACAGATACGCAGTATTTT,CASSLTTDTQYF
-,-,13,TRBJ2-2,TRBV14,TGTGCCAGCAGCCCCCGAATGGGCGGGGAGCTGTTTTTT,CASSPRMGGELFF
-,-,17,TRBJ2-7,TRBV28,TGTGCCAGCAGTACCGTACAGTCCTTTCAGGCGGGCCACGAGCAGTACTTC,CASSTVQSFQAGHEQYF
-,-,14,TRBJ2-2,TRBV19,TGTGCCGCCCAACCGACGGGGAATACCGGGGAGCTGTTTTTT,CAAQPTGNTGELFF
-,-,14,TRBJ2-7,TRBV6-6,TGTGCCAGCAGTTACTCGGGCGCTACCTACGAGCAGTACTTC,CASSYSGATYEQYF
-,-,12,TRBJ1-1,TRBV15,TGTGCCACCGGACAGATAGACACTGAAGCTTTCTTT,CATGQIDTEAFF
-,-,15,TRBJ1-5,TRBV6-5,TGTGCCAGCAGTTTATCGGGCCGGAGCAATCAGCCCCAGCATTTT,CASSLSGRSNQPQHF
TRBD1,-,14,TRBJ1-6,TRBV19,TGTGCCAGTACCCAGGGGGGCGGACATTCACCCCTCCACTTT,CASTQGGGHSPLHF
-,-,16,TRBJ2-2,TRBV24-1,TGTGCCACCAGTGATTTGGGGAGCGGGAACACCGGGGAGCTGTTTTTT,CATSDLGSGNTGELFF
-,-,14,TRBJ1-2,TRBV23-1,TGCGCCAGCAGTCCTAAGGGTCGTCCCTATGGCTACACCTTC,CASSPKGRPYGYTF
-,-,12,TRBJ1-1,TRBV11-2,TGTGCCAGCAGCTCCGAGGGGATAGAAGCTTTCTTT,CASSSEGIEAFF
TRBD2,-,15,TRBJ2-1,TRBV5-1,TGCGCCAGCACGCTCATAGCGGGGGGGCGGAATGAGCAGTTCTTC,CASTLIAGGRNEQFF
-,-,14,TRBJ2-7,TRBV27,TGTGCCAGCAGAACGGGACACGGGAATGCCGAGCAGTACTTC,CASRTGHGNAEQYF
-,-,14,TRBJ2-5,TRBV11-2,TGTGCCAGCAGCCCCCCCGGGCAGCAAGAGACCCAGTACTTC,CASSPPGQQETQYF
-,-,14,TRBJ1-6,TRBV19,TGTGCCAGTAGTAACGGGGGCCATAATTCACCCCTCCACTTT,CASSNGGHNSPLHF
-,-,15,TRBJ1-5,TRBV19,TGTGCCAGTAGTATTCCTGGGGACCGCAATCAGCCCCAGCATTTT,CASSIPGDRNQPQHF
-,-,12,TRBJ1-4,TRBV28,TGTGCCAGCAGGGGGTCTGATGAAAAACTGTTTTTT,CASRGSDEKLFF
TRBD1,-,19,TRBJ1-2,TRBV10-3,TGTGCCATCAGTGAGTATTCCGCCGGGACAGGGAGTACCACTGATGGCTACACCTTC,CAISEYSAGTGSTTDGYTF
-,-,15,TRBJ2-2,TRBV5-4,TGTGCCAGCAGCACGGGACTCGTGAACACCGGGGAGCTGTTTTTT,CASSTGLVNTGELFF
-,-,14,TRBJ2-5,TRBV13,TGTGCCAGCAGCCGCGGGGCCGGGCAAGAGACCCAGTACTTC,CASSRGAGQETQYF
TRBD1,-,14,TRBJ2-3,TRBV6-4,TGTGCCAGCAAAAGGGACAGGGGGACAGATACGCAGTATTTT,CASKRDRGTDTQYF
TRBD2,-,18,TRBJ2-2,TRBV7-2,TGTGCCAGCAGCCTGACCCCTCCTACTAGCGGGAGTAGCGGGGAGCTGTTTTTT,CASSLTPPTSGSSGELFF
TRBD1,-,13,TRBJ1-1,TRBV18,TGTGCCAGCTCAGATGGGACAGTCTCTGAAGCTTTCTTT,CASSDGTVSEAFF
TRBD1,-,13,TRBJ1-5,TRBV28,TGTGCCAGCAGTTTACATGACAGGGGGTCTTATCATTTT,CASSLHDRGSYHF
-,-,16,TRBJ2-7,TRBV6-6,TGTGCCAGCAGTTTGGGCCTGCAGACCGATTCCTACGAGCAGTACTTC,CASSLGLQTDSYEQYF
TRBD1,-,17,TRBJ1-1,TRBV3-1/TRBV3-2,TGTGCCAGCAGCCAAGGAGAGATGAAGGGACAGGGGGCTCGAGCTTTCTTT,CASSQGEMKGQGARAFF
-,-,15,TRBJ1-2,TRBV9,TGTGCCAGCAGCCCTAGGGACATCGGCGGATATGGCTACACCTTC,CASSPRDIGGYGYTF
-,-,14,TRBJ1-1,TRBV5-1,TGCGCCAGCAGCTTTGGGGGAAAGGGTACTGAAGCTTTCTTT,CASSFGGKGTEAFF
-,-,17,TRBJ2-3,TRBV9,TGTGCCAGCAGCGTCTCCCCGGGACTCAAAAACACAGATACGCAGTATTTT,CASSVSPGLKNTDTQYF
-,-,18,TRBJ1-1,TRBV18,TGTGCCAGCTCACCATTCGCGGGGGCTCAACTGGGGAACACTGAAGCTTTCTTT,CASSPFAGAQLGNTEAFF
-,-,13,TRBJ2-7,TRBV11-2,TGTGCCAGCAGCTTAGGTTCCGCAGTCGAGCAGTACTTC,CASSLGSAVEQYF
TRBD2,-,16,TRBJ2-7,TRBV28,TGTGCCAGCAGTTCCATTAAAGCGGGACTCTCCTACGAGCAGTACTTC,CASSSIKAGLSYEQYF
-,-,12,TRBJ1-2,TRBV10-1,TGCGCCAGCAGTGAGCCACAGTATGGCTACACCTTC,CASSEPQYGYTF
-,-,13,TRBJ2-7,TRBV27,TGTGCCAGCAGCTCAGCAGGGCCCTACGAGCAGTACTTC,CASSSAGPYEQYF
-,-,11,TRBJ1-1,TRBV12-3/TRBV12-4,TGTGCCAGCAGCACATTCAGTGAAGCTTTCTTT,CASSTFSEAFF